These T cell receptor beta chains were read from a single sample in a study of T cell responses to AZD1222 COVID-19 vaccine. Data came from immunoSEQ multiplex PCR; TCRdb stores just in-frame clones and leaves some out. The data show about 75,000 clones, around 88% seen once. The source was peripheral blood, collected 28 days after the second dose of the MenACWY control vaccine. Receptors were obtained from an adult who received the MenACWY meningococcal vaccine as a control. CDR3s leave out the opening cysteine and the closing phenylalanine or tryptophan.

CDR3 protein: ASSRTTSNTGELF
J gene: TRBJ2-2
V gene: TRBV5-1

CDR3 protein: ASSKGGYT
J gene: TRBJ1-2
V gene: TRBV21-1

CDR3 protein: ASSLEGLVGRTQY
J gene: TRBJ2-3
V gene: TRBV7-2

CDR3 protein: APPGRGSHGYT
J gene: TRBJ1-2
V gene: TRBV5-8

CDR3 protein: ASSLAEETQY
J gene: TRBJ2-5
V gene: TRBV5-6

CDR3 protein: ASSEAGRNEKLF
J gene: TRBJ1-4
V gene: TRBV6-1

CDR3 protein: ASSIEGRGAF
J gene: TRBJ1-1
V gene: TRBV19

CDR3 protein: ASRLASGYTDTQY
J gene: TRBJ2-3
V gene: TRBV19

CDR3 protein: ASTTVGDRANNEQF
J gene: TRBJ2-1
V gene: TRBV5-1

CDR3 protein: ASSVPGTDNSPLH
J gene: TRBJ1-6
V gene: TRBV19

CDR3 protein: AWSVLGRGDYGYT
J gene: TRBJ1-2
V gene: TRBV30

CDR3 protein: AISGTGVSGNTIY
J gene: TRBJ1-3
V gene: TRBV10-3

CDR3 protein: ASSPGTGSQETQY
J gene: TRBJ2-5
V gene: TRBV9

CDR3 protein: ASSLRQGGGEKLF
J gene: TRBJ1-4
V gene: TRBV5-6

CDR3 protein: ASSQSDRGLAF
J gene: TRBJ1-1
V gene: TRBV3-1/TRBV3-2

CDR3 protein: ANLRGTREDTQY
J gene: TRBJ2-3
V gene: TRBV15

CDR3 protein: ASSFRRGQSTGELF
J gene: TRBJ2-2
V gene: TRBV28

CDR3 protein: ASSPGGGWGRTEAF
J gene: TRBJ1-1
V gene: TRBV5-4

CDR3 protein: ASSVGGQSNYGYT
J gene: TRBJ1-2
V gene: TRBV9

CDR3 protein: ASSLSTGLNTEAF
J gene: TRBJ1-1
V gene: TRBV28

CDR3 protein: SVAGQTYEKLF
J gene: TRBJ1-4
V gene: TRBV29-1

CDR3 protein: ASSRLQGAGNTIY
J gene: TRBJ1-3
V gene: TRBV6-5

CDR3 protein: ASSTRPDYGYT
J gene: TRBJ1-2
V gene: TRBV14

CDR3 protein: ASSVSERRGVDTIY
J gene: TRBJ1-3
V gene: TRBV9

CDR3 protein: AWVPGQGAHSPLH
J gene: TRBJ1-6
V gene: TRBV30

CDR3 protein: ASSQDLRGASTEAF
J gene: TRBJ1-1
V gene: TRBV3-1/TRBV3-2

CDR3 protein: ASSRPTGRGGYT
J gene: TRBJ1-2
V gene: TRBV3-1/TRBV3-2

CDR3 protein: ASSMTASPQETQY
J gene: TRBJ2-5
V gene: TRBV19

CDR3 protein: ASSYSGPNTGELF
J gene: TRBJ2-2
V gene: TRBV6-5

CDR3 protein: ASSLLSRQGGTEAF
J gene: TRBJ1-1
V gene: TRBV5-5

CDR3 protein: ASSVRGLSGGENEQF
J gene: TRBJ2-1
V gene: TRBV2

CDR3 protein: SAGVGQPQH
J gene: TRBJ1-5
V gene: TRBV29-1

CDR3 protein: AWSPLSGRNSPLH
J gene: TRBJ1-6
V gene: TRBV30

CDR3 protein: ASSIPGNTIY
J gene: TRBJ1-3
V gene: TRBV28

CDR3 protein: ASSPSIQAPSGNTIY
J gene: TRBJ1-3
V gene: TRBV18

CDR3 protein: ASRPQDEAF
J gene: TRBJ1-1
V gene: TRBV7-9

CDR3 protein: ASNFDRGSGNTIY
J gene: TRBJ1-3
V gene: TRBV5-6

CDR3 protein: ASSPDRNINQPQH
J gene: TRBJ1-5
V gene: TRBV6-2/TRBV6-3

CDR3 protein: ASSLTSGNSYEQY
J gene: TRBJ2-7
V gene: TRBV5-1

CDR3 protein: ATRSGNTIY
J gene: TRBJ1-3
V gene: TRBV7-9

CDR3 protein: ASSLRDVSNTEAF
J gene: TRBJ1-1
V gene: TRBV18

CDR3 protein: ASSPQGGGYT
J gene: TRBJ1-2
V gene: TRBV18

CDR3 protein: ASSLRPAEEDTQY
J gene: TRBJ2-3
V gene: TRBV7-3

CDR3 protein: ASSTPDRDNSPLH
J gene: TRBJ1-6
V gene: TRBV28

CDR3 protein: ASTPGRMNTEAF
J gene: TRBJ1-1
V gene: TRBV6-5

CDR3 protein: ASSWQGEGGYYGYT
J gene: TRBJ1-2
V gene: TRBV6-5

CDR3 protein: ASTTRGGTNTGELF
J gene: TRBJ2-2
V gene: TRBV7-2

CDR3 protein: ASSPISGGHGELF
J gene: TRBJ2-2
V gene: TRBV6-4

CDR3 protein: ASRKDRGSEKLF
J gene: TRBJ1-4
V gene: TRBV6-5

CDR3 protein: ASSPGTGSDGYT
J gene: TRBJ1-2
V gene: TRBV18

CDR3 protein: ASSLAGYGYT
J gene: TRBJ1-2
V gene: TRBV12-3/TRBV12-4

CDR3 protein: ASSLDRAYEQY
J gene: TRBJ2-7
V gene: TRBV5-1

CDR3 protein: ASSEAF
J gene: TRBJ1-1
V gene: TRBV6-6

CDR3 protein: ASSQVSGGANEKLF
J gene: TRBJ1-4
V gene: TRBV4-2

CDR3 protein: ASNRGPSYNEQF
J gene: TRBJ2-1
V gene: TRBV9